This T cell receptor (beta chain) was captured by sequencing in a study of OX40 agonist ivuxolimab in advanced cancers. The overall study: An agonistic human IgG2 monoclonal antibody against OX40 (CD134) was given. Dose-escalation patients suffered from hepatocellular carcinoma, melanoma, renal cell or head and neck cancer.

This clone was counted only a few times. The target antigen is unknown. Findings and limits, study-wide: The mean number of expanded clones was higher in CD8+ T cells than in CD4+.

Data came from immunoSEQ multiplex PCR; TCRdb stores just in-frame clones and leaves some out. The data show tens of thousands of clones, 75% to 90% seen once. The sample was CD4+ or CD8+ T cells sorted from blood, taken in a trial of the OX40 agonist ivuxolimab. This sequence originates from an adult with an advanced solid tumor such as melanoma, head and neck, liver or kidney cancer.

This CDR3 reads CASSRVGQGRVEAFF. CDR3 nucleotides: TGTGCCAGCAGCCGTGTGGGACAGGGGCGGGTTGAAGCTTTCTTT. The rearrangement uses TRBV28 and TRBJ1-1; 10 positions match TRBD1. V gave up 6 bases and J gave up 7 bases; unmatched junction bases: 11. The CDR3 runs 15 residues. CDR1 and CDR2 (germline): MDHEN, SYDVKM.